These 10 T cell receptor beta chains came from one sample sequenced in a study of blood T cell repertoires in COVID-19. Measured with immunoSEQ multiplex PCR; TCRdb has only the in-frame clones, and not every one. The table shows around 260,000 clones, with roughly 88% occurring only once. Input material: peripheral blood. Receptors originate from a human donor with COVID-19, enrolled during active disease. The donor label of this sample is uncertain.

The chain couples TRBV27 to TRBJ2-1, with 8 positions matching TRBD2. The CDR3 spans 14 residues. V lost 6 bases to trimming and J lost 7 bases; unmatched junction nucleotides: 8. The germline V gene encodes CDR1 MNHEY and CDR2 SMNVEV (reference sequence). DNA of the CDR3: TGTGCCAGCAGACCACCGGGACTAGAGAATGAGCAGTTCTTC. Its protein is CASRPPGLENEQFF.

J is TRBJ1-5 and V is TRBV3-1 (or the pseudogene TRBV3-2); D is ambiguous. CDR1 and CDR2 from the germline V gene are LGHDT and YNNKEL (reference sequence). The CDR3 is 13 amino acids. V lost 3 bases and J lost 5, with 8 bases in between. The CDR3 loop is CASSQSSDQPQHF. CDR3 in DNA: TGTGCCAGCAGCCAGTCGTCGGATCAGCCCCAGCATTTT.

This chain links TRBV28 with TRBJ1-5; weak D call: TRBD1 (5 bases). CDR3 size: 16 residues. The ends were cut back, 2 bases at V and 4 bases at J, with 15 bases in the middle. CDR1 is MDHEN, CDR2 SYDVKM, per germline. The CDR3 is CASSLMKAGLNQPQHF. In DNA, the CDR3 is TGTGCCAGCAGTTTAATGAAGGCAGGGCTTAATCAGCCCCAGCATTTT.

V gene TRBV10-2 combines with J gene TRBJ1-2, with TRBD1 as a possible D gene (6 bases). With 6 bases removed from V and 8 bases from J, the gap between germline ends came to 16 bases. Germline-derived CDR1 and CDR2 are WSHSY and SAAADI. This CDR3 spans 13 amino acids. The CDR3 nucleotides read TGCGCCAGCAGCGTTACAGGGATCGAGGGCTACACCTTC. Amino acids: CASSVTGIEGYTF.

The genes are TRBV6-1 and TRBJ2-3; 10 bases agree with TRBD2. Looked up from germline, CDR1 is MNHNS and CDR2 is SASEGT. The CDR3 has 19 residues. V shed 2 bases, J shed 4 bases, and the junction held 15 bases outside the gene matches. The CDR3 DNA is TGTGCCAGCAGTGAACCCTTACTCCTAGCGGGAGTAAGGGCAGATACGCAGTATTTT. This translates into CASSEPLLLAGVRADTQYF.

V is TRBV5-1 and J is TRBJ1-1, with 7 bases that match TRBD1. The CDR3 contains 15 residues. Per germline, CDR1 SGHRS and CDR2 YFSETQ. V lost 3 bases to trimming and J lost 4 bases; unmatched junction nucleotides: 9. The CDR3 is CASSWGDRFVTEAFF. The DNA for the CDR3 is TGCGCCAGCAGCTGGGGGGACAGATTTGTCACTGAAGCTTTCTTT.

This chain joins TRBV5-1 and TRBJ1-4; 9 bases line up with TRBD1. J lost 0 bases, V lost 4 bases, and 7 bases had no gene match. Germline V gene data show CDR1 as SGHRS and CDR2 as YFSETQ. CDR3 length: 17 residues. CDR3 in amino acids: CASSQTTGGATNEKLFF. CDR3 sequence (DNA): TGCGCCAGCAGCCAAACTACAGGGGGCGCAACTAATGAAAAACTGTTTTTT. Drawing the rest from reference TRBV5-1 and TRBJ1-4, the complete variable domain is KAGVTQTPRYLIKTRGQQVTLSCSPISGHRSVSWYQQTPGQGLQFLFEYFSETQRNKGNFPGRFSGRQFSNSRSEMNVSTLELGDSALYLCASSQTTGGATNEKLFFGSGTQLSVL.

The V gene is TRBV30, the J gene TRBJ2-1, with 8 bases matching TRBD2. From germline, CDR1 is GTSNPN and CDR2 SVGIG (reference sequence). V shed 2 bases and J 2 bases; nucleotides not matched to a gene: 5. This CDR3 has 15 amino acids. The CDR3 coding sequence is TGTGCCTGGAGTAAAACTAGCGGCGCCTACAATGAGCAGTTCTTC. Residues: CAWSKTSGAYNEQFF.

The rearrangement joins TRBV7-2 to TRBJ2-7; 8 bases map to TRBD1. V trimming: 3 bases; J trimming: 6 bases; junction bases outside the gene matches: 7. Germline-derived CDR1 and CDR2 are SGHTA and FQGNSA. The length of the CDR3 is 14 residues. The CDR3 here is CASSLGDRSREQYF. The CDR3 bases are TGTGCCAGCAGCTTGGGGGACAGGTCACGCGAGCAGTACTTC.

This sequence joins TRBV19 and TRBJ1-2, with 7 bases fitting TRBD1. With V trimmed by 7 bases and J by 7 bases, 9 bases remained unmatched. CDR3 length equals 13 residues. Germline-derived CDR1 and CDR2 are LNHDA and SQIVND (reference sequence). CDR3 sequence (DNA): TGTGCCAGTATTAGGGACAGTCGGAGTGGCTACACCTTC. Protein sequence: CASIRDSRSGYTF.